This T cell receptor (beta chain) is drawn from a study of neoadjuvant nivolumab and ipilimumab in lung cancer. Libraries were prepared by immunoSEQ multiplex PCR; TCRdb keeps only in-frame clonotypes and omits some of them. The sample records more than 7,500 clones, about four fifths being singletons. V lost 3 bases to trimming and J lost 2 bases, with 17 bases between them. Germline-derived CDR1 and CDR2 are SGHNT and YYREEE (reference sequence). This CDR3 spans 16 amino acids. On this clone: Its antigen remains unknown.

Study-wide results and caveats: Resected tumors had greater TCR richness and clonality than uninvolved lung. TCR receptors were sequenced in few samples. Resected-tumor TCR richness correlated positively with pretherapy blood richness.

The sample here was peripheral blood, taken before neoadjuvant nivolumab, alone or with ipilimumab. This clonotype was sampled from an adult with non-small cell lung cancer. V and J are TRBV5-4 and TRBJ1-2; TRBD1 is a possible D gene (5 bases). CDR3 nucleotides: TGTGCCAGCAGCTCGGATCTTGGGGCTTCAAACTATGGCTACACCTTC. This translates into CASSSDLGASNYGYTF.